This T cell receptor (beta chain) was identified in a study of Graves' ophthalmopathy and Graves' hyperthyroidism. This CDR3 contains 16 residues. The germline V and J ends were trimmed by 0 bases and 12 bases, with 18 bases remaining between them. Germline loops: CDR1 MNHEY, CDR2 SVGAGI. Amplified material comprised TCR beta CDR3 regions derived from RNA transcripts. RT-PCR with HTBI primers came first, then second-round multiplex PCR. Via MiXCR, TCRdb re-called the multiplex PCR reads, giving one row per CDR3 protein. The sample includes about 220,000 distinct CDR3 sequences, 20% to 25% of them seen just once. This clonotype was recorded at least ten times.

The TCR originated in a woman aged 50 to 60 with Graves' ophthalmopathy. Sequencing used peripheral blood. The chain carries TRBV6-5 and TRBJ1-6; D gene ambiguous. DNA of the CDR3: TGTGCCAGCAGTTACTCAGCGGGCGGCCGGAAAAGACCCCTCCACTTT. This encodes CASSYSAGGRKRPLHF.